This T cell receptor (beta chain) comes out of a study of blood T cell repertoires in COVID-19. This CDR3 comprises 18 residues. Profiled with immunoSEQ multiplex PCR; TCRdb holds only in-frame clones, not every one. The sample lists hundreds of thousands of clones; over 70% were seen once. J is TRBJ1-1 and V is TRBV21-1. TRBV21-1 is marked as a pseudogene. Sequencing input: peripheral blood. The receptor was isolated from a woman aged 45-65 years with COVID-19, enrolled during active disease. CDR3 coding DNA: TGTGCCAGCACCGAAATCTTGCGGCCCCCTGCCCTGAACACTGAAGCTTTCTTT. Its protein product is CASTEILRPPALNTEAFF.